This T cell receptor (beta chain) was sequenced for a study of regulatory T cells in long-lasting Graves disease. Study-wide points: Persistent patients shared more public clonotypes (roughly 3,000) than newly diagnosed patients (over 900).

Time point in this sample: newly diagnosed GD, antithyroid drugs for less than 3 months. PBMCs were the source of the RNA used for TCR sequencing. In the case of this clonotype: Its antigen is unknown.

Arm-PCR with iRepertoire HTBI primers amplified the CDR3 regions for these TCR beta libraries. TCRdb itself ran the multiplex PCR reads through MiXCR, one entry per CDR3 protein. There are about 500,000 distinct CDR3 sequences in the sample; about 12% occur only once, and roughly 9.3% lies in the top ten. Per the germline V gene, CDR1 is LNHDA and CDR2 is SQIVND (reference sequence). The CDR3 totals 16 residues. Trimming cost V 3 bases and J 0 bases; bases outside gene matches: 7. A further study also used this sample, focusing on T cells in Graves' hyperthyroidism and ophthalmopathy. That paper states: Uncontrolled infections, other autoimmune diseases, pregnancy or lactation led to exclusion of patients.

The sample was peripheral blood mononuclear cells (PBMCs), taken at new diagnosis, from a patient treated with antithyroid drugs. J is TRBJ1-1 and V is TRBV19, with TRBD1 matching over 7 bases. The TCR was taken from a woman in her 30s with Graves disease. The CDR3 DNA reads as TGTGCCAGTAGTATTGGTAGGGGGCGAATGAACACTGAAGCTTTCTTT. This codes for CASSIGRGRMNTEAFF.